These T cell receptor beta chains were read from a single sample in a study of T cell changes during pregnancy in multiple sclerosis. Some clones are missing from TCRdb's copy, which holds only in-frame ones; the method was immunoSEQ multiplex PCR. The table has some 47,000 clones, more than 75% seen once. Sample: CD8+ T cells from peripheral blood mononuclear cells, taken after pregnancy. The source of these receptors is a female donor in good health, enrolled as a control in a pregnancy study. CDR3s include the opening cysteine and the closing phenylalanine or tryptophan. Clone sizes are given selectively: once, few, many, or a class where the clone is expanded.

J gene: TRBJ2-7; CDR3 length: 16; clone size: NA; V gene: TRBV6-5; CDR3 protein: CASSYGPGGGGYEQYF
J gene: TRBJ2-1; CDR3 length: 15; clone size: NA; V gene: TRBV4-2; CDR3 protein: CASSPGTTSYNEQFF
J gene: TRBJ1-5; CDR3 length: 15; clone size: few; V gene: TRBV15; CDR3 protein: CATSATQDSPRPQHF
J gene: TRBJ1-2; CDR3 length: 14; clone size: NA; V gene: TRBV7-2; CDR3 protein: CASSSGQGANGYTF
J gene: TRBJ1-5; CDR3 length: 15; clone size: NA; V gene: TRBV18; CDR3 protein: CASSPGHYSNQPQHF
J gene: TRBJ2-7; CDR3 length: 15; clone size: NA; V gene: TRBV14; CDR3 protein: CASSLGTSGWDEQYF
J gene: TRBJ2-2; CDR3 length: 12; clone size: NA; V gene: TRBV5-4; CDR3 protein: CASSQYTGELFF
J gene: TRBJ1-5; CDR3 length: 14; clone size: NA; V gene: TRBV9; CDR3 protein: CASSVGQRDQPQHF
J gene: TRBJ1-2; CDR3 length: 16; clone size: NA; V gene: TRBV4-3; CDR3 protein: CASSQEIRPTNYGYTF
J gene: TRBJ2-7; CDR3 length: 13; clone size: NA; V gene: TRBV13; CDR3 protein: CASSPGQGREQYF
J gene: TRBJ1-1; CDR3 length: 13; clone size: NA; V gene: TRBV27; CDR3 protein: CASAGTGNTEAFF
J gene: TRBJ1-2; CDR3 length: 13; clone size: NA; V gene: TRBV5-4; CDR3 protein: CASSGGVDYGYTF
J gene: TRBJ1-2; CDR3 length: 14; clone size: NA; V gene: TRBV12-2; CDR3 protein: CASRLATGFYGYTF
J gene: NA; CDR3 length: 17; clone size: once; V gene: TRBV27; CDR3 protein: CASSSYGGQGWSYEQYF
J gene: TRBJ2-1; CDR3 length: 12; clone size: NA; V gene: TRBV27; CDR3 protein: CASSPNGEEQFF
J gene: TRBJ2-5; CDR3 length: 15; clone size: NA; V gene: TRBV27; CDR3 protein: CASSFGQGRQETQYF
J gene: TRBJ1-2; CDR3 length: 14; clone size: NA; V gene: TRBV5-4; CDR3 protein: CASTDRIAVYGYTF
J gene: TRBJ1-1; CDR3 length: 12; clone size: once; V gene: TRBV11-3; CDR3 protein: CASQESGGEAFF
J gene: TRBJ1-2; CDR3 length: 15; clone size: NA; V gene: TRBV4-1; CDR3 protein: CASSQGGQGAAGYTF
J gene: TRBJ1-2; CDR3 length: 14; clone size: few; V gene: TRBV5-6; CDR3 protein: CASSLGGRNYGYTF
J gene: TRBJ1-2; CDR3 length: 12; clone size: NA; V gene: TRBV29-1; CDR3 protein: CSVEGDSLGYTF
J gene: TRBJ2-3; CDR3 length: 15; clone size: NA; V gene: TRBV5-6; CDR3 protein: CASSLEGGPSDTQYF
J gene: TRBJ2-3; CDR3 length: 16; clone size: NA; V gene: TRBV19; CDR3 protein: CASSMWDGLSRDTQYF
J gene: TRBJ1-1; CDR3 length: 12; clone size: NA; V gene: TRBV5-6; CDR3 protein: CASSMGLNEAFF
J gene: TRBJ1-2; CDR3 length: 11; clone size: NA; V gene: TRBV11-1; CDR3 protein: CASSSGWGYTF
J gene: TRBJ2-5; CDR3 length: 17; clone size: NA; V gene: TRBV11-2; CDR3 protein: CASTPEEAGGWEETHYF
J gene: TRBJ1-3; CDR3 length: 11; clone size: NA; V gene: TRBV9; CDR3 protein: CASSPGNTIYF
J gene: TRBJ2-3; CDR3 length: 12; clone size: NA; V gene: TRBV7-2; CDR3 protein: CASSSLSDTQYF
J gene: TRBJ1-1; CDR3 length: 12; clone size: few; V gene: TRBV19; CDR3 protein: CASRDFRLRAFF
J gene: TRBJ2-3; CDR3 length: 14; clone size: NA; V gene: TRBV4-3; CDR3 protein: CASSPLAGEDTQYF
J gene: TRBJ2-7; CDR3 length: 13; clone size: NA; V gene: TRBV7-9; CDR3 protein: CASSSTGSYEQYF
J gene: TRBJ1-2; CDR3 length: 12; clone size: NA; V gene: TRBV11-2; CDR3 protein: CAFGQGGDGYTF
J gene: TRBJ1-2; CDR3 length: 15; clone size: NA; V gene: TRBV7-9; CDR3 protein: CASSFGGWRTYGYTF
J gene: TRBJ2-4; CDR3 length: 18; clone size: NA; V gene: TRBV2; CDR3 protein: CASSEALRTSGSLNIQYF
J gene: TRBJ2-7; CDR3 length: 15; clone size: NA; V gene: TRBV9; CDR3 protein: CASSVGGGQSYEQYF